This T cell receptor beta chain was identified during a study of blood T cell repertoires in COVID-19. Study at large: Collection of acute and convalescent COVID-19 samples took place in the United States, Italy and Spain.

CDR1 and CDR2 (germline): GTSNPN, SVGIG (reference sequence). The CDR3 spans 12 residues. V was pared by 1 base and J by 3 bases, with 6 bases between. Seattle patients were enrolled during active infection and followed longitudinally. Original data processing: Nucleated cell number was recorded as an estimate derived from reference gene primer amplification. Measured with immunoSEQ multiplex PCR; TCRdb has only the in-frame clones, and not every one. V and J calls plus clone size are reproduced from that table; the DNA served to infer D and trimming. The sample yields under 450,000 clones, approximately 89% seen once.

The source is a woman aged 40 to 50 with COVID-19, enrolled during active disease. The chain uses TRBV30 and TRBJ1-1; D is uncertain. Sample: peripheral blood. This CDR3 reads CAWSEQDTEAFF. In DNA, the CDR3 is TGTGCCTGGAGTGAGCAAGACACTGAAGCTTTCTTT.